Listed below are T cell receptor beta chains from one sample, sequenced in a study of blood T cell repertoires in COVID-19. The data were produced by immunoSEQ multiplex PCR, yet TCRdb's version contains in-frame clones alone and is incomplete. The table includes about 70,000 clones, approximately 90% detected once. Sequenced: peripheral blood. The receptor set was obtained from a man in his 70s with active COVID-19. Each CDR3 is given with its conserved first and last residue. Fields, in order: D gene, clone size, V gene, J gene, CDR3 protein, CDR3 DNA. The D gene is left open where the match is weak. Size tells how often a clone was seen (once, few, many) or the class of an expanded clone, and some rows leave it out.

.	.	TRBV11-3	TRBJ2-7	CASSLGWGLLPGSSSYEQYF	TGTGCCAGCAGCTTAGGTTGGGGACTCCTGCCTGGCTCGAGCTCCTACGAGCAGTACTTC
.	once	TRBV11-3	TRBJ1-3	CASSLVGDTSGNTIYF	TGTGCCAGCAGCTTAGTTGGGGACACCTCTGGAAACACCATATATTTT
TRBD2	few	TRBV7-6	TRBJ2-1	CASSPRLAGGFNEQFF	TGTGCCAGCAGCCCTAGACTAGCGGGAGGTTTTAATGAGCAGTTCTTC
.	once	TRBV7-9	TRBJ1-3	CASSPSGRDLFSGNTIYF	TGTGCCAGCAGCCCCTCAGGGCGGGACCTGTTCTCTGGAAACACCATATATTTT
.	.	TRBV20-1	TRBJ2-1	CSAHRGGEQFF	TGCAGTGCCCACCGGGGTGGTGAGCAGTTCTTC
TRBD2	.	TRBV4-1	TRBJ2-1	CASSQTGTSGREQFF	TGCGCCAGCAGCCAAACCGGGACTAGCGGGAGGGAGCAGTTCTTC
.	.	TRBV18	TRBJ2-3	CASSPGEGWAPF	TGTGCCAGCTCACCCGGGGAAGGGTGGGCCCCTTTT
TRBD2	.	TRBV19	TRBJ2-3	CASSMKASGSSTDTQYF	TGTGCCAGTAGTATGAAGGCTAGCGGGAGCAGCACAGATACGCAGTATTTT
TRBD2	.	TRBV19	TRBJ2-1	CASVGAGGRPDNEQFF	TGTGCCAGTGTCGGGGCGGGCGGGAGGCCCGACAATGAGCAGTTCTTC
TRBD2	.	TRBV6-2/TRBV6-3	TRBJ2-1	CASSLAGGFVFF	TGTGCCAGCAGCCTAGCGGGAGGGTTTGTGTTCTTC